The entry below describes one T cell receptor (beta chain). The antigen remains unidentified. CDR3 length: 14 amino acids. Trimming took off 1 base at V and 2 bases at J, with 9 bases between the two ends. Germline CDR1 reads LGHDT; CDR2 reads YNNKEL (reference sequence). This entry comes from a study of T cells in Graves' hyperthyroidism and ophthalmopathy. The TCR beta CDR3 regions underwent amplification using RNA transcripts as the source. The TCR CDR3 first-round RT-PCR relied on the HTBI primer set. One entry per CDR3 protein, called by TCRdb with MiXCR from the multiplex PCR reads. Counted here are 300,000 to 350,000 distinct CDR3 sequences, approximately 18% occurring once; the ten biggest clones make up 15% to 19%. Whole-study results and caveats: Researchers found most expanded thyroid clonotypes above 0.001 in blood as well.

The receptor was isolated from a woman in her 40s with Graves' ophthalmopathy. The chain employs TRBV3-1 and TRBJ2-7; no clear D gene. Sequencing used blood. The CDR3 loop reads CASSQGNRAYEQYF. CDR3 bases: TGTGCCAGCAGCCAAGGCAATAGAGCCTACGAGCAGTACTTC.